The clone carrying this TCR beta chain was picked up a small number of times. Its antigen is not known. TCRdb itself ran the RT-PCR reads through MiXCR, one entry per CDR3 protein. The sample includes about 650,000 distinct CDR3 sequences, more than 15% of them seen just once. The sample is drawn from a study of response to subunit inactivated influenza vaccine. Study-wide points: Each seasonal influenza vaccination, the authors suggested, recruits few new T cells.

The length of the CDR3 is 16 residues. Trimming at V came to 3 bases and at J to 2 bases, leaving 6 bases not matched to a gene. CDR1 is LGHNA, CDR2 YSLEER, per germline. The sequences come from PBMCs from blood, collected about 12 days after vaccination. The clonotype originates from a man aged 50-59 years who received an inactivated influenza vaccine. The chain employs TRBV4-3 and TRBJ2-1, with 8 bases that match TRBD2. Here the CDR3 reads CASSHATSGTYNEQFF. DNA of the CDR3: TGCGCCAGCAGCCATGCTACTAGCGGCACCTACAATGAGCAGTTCTTC.